The 16 T cell receptor beta chains presented below share a single source sample, sequenced in a study of T cells after yellow fever vaccination. TCRdb itself ran the 5' RACE reads through MiXCR, one entry per CDR3 protein. The sample lists tens of thousands of distinct CDR3 sequences; approximately 6.5% were seen once. Sample: CD8+ T cells sorted from PBMCs, taken 5 days after the first yellow fever vaccination. These receptors came from a man aged 18 to 30 who received the YFV17D yellow fever vaccine.

The rearrangement joins TRBV12-3 or TRBV12-4 to TRBJ2-5; maybe TRBD2 (5 bases). V was clipped by 4 bases and J by 3 bases, with 12 bases between them. The length of the CDR3 is 14 residues. CDR3 sequence (DNA): TGTGCCAGCAGTTATGGGAGCGTGAAAGAGACCCAGTACTTC. Residues: CASSYGSVKETQYF.

This clonotype was counted ten times or more. The chain is built from TRBV4-3 and TRBJ1-6, with D possibly TRBD1 on 5 matching bases. Trimming left V 1 base short and J 7 bases short, with 14 bases between. The CDR3 runs to 16 residues. CDR1 is LGHNA, CDR2 YSLEER, per germline. In nucleotides, the CDR3 is TGCGCCAGCAGCCAAGGCCCGGGGCGCAAAAATTCACCCCTCCACTTT. The encoded protein is CASSQGPGRKNSPLHF.

The genes are TRBV6-5 and TRBJ2-3; 8 nucleotides agree with TRBD2. This CDR3 comprises 17 residues. Germline CDR1 is MNHEY and CDR2 is SVGAGI. J lost 2 bases, V lost 2 bases, and 9 bases had no gene match. Here the CDR3 DNA reads TGTGCCAGCAGTTACCGAGCGGGGGCTTACCTCACAGATACGCAGTATTTT. Translating gives CASSYRAGAYLTDTQYF.

This clonotype was seen ten or more times. This chain uses TRBV9 with TRBJ2-5; 8 positions agree with TRBD2. This CDR3 has 16 amino acids. Trimming took 0 bases from V and 3 from J; bases not matched to a gene: 7. Germline V gene lookup returns CDR1 SGDLS and CDR2 YYNGEE. DNA for the CDR3: TGTGCCAGCAGCGTAGGAGCTAGCGGGTGGAAAGAGACCCAGTACTTC. Translation: CASSVGASGWKETQYF.

This clonotype was seen at least ten times. V gene TRBV20-1 combines with J gene TRBJ2-1; 9 bases match TRBD1. The junction had 6 bases not matched to a gene; V was cut back by 3 bases and J by 6 bases. Per the germline V gene, CDR1 is DFQATT and CDR2 is SNEGSKA (reference sequence). This CDR3 comprises 14 residues. DNA of the CDR3: TGCAGTGCTAGGGTGGGACAGGGCATCAATGAGCAGTTCTTC. The encoded protein is CSARVGQGINEQFF.

The rearrangement links TRBV29-1 to TRBJ2-1, with D maybe TRBD2 (6 bases). Trimming removed 6 bases from V and 5 bases from J, with 17 bases in between. There are 14 residues in the CDR3. CDR1 is SQVTM and CDR2 is ANQGSEA in the germline V gene. CDR3: CSVSGGTTNNEQFF. The CDR3 DNA reads as TGCAGCGTCTCCGGAGGGACCACCAACAATGAGCAGTTCTTC.

This clonotype was found many times. This chain joins TRBV9 and TRBJ2-1; TRBD1 might be the D (5 bases). CDR1 SGDLS and CDR2 YYNGEE come from the germline V gene. V was cut by 0 bases and J by 8 bases, with 6 bases left in between. The CDR3 loop spans 12 amino acids. The CDR3 DNA is TGTGCCAGCAGCGTAGGGGGCGATGAGCAGTTCTTC. Translated: CASSVGGDEQFF. Full variable domain (rest looked up from reference TRBV9 and TRBJ2-1): DSGVTQTPKHLITATGQRVTLRCSPRSGDLSVYWYQQSLDQGLQFLIQYYNGEERAKGNILERFSAQQFPDLHSELNLSSLELGDSALYFCASSVGGDEQFFGPGTRLTVL.

CDR3 sequence reads: CASSPSQRGGPETQYF. The CDR3 nucleotides are TGTGCCAGCAGCCCGAGCCAGCGGGGGGGCCCCGAGACCCAGTACTTC. V is TRBV7-2 and J is TRBJ2-5; TRBD2 agrees at 10 bases. V shed 5 bases, J shed 5 bases, and the junction held 11 bases outside the gene matches. CDR3 length: 16 amino acids. The germline gives CDR1 SGHTA, CDR2 FQGNSA.

The rearrangement links TRBV7-3 to TRBJ2-5; tentatively, D is TRBD2 (6 bases). CDR3 length: 13 residues. Germline V gene data show CDR1 as SGHTA and CDR2 as FQGTGA. The V end lost 5 bases, the J end lost 3 bases, and 10 bases lay between the germline ends. Written as DNA, the CDR3 is TGTGCCAGCAGCGATGTAGCGGAAGAGACCCAGTACTTC. Protein sequence: CASSDVAEETQYF.

This clonotype was recorded many times. V usage is TRBV6-5 and J usage is TRBJ2-7; possible D gene TRBD1, 5 bases. V was trimmed by 2 bases and J by 1 base, leaving 9 bases between them. The length of the CDR3 is 14 residues. Germline V CDR1 and CDR2: MNHEY, SVGAGI. In DNA, the CDR3 is TGTGCCAGCAGTTACGGGGCGGAATCCTACGAGCAGTACTTC. This encodes CASSYGAESYEQYF.

At least ten counts were recorded for this clonotype. The chain combines TRBV4-1 with TRBJ2-7; D might be TRBD1 (6 bases). Germline CDR1 MGHRA, CDR2 YSYEKL. The CDR3 covers 12 residues. With 2 bases removed from V and 9 bases from J, the gap between germline ends came to 11 bases. CDR3 sequence: CASSQPTGPQYF. As DNA, the CDR3 is TGCGCCAGCAGCCAACCCACAGGGCCGCAGTACTTC.

V and J are TRBV2 and TRBJ2-4; tentative D call: TRBD2 (7 bases). Germline lookup yields CDR1 SNHLY and CDR2 FYNNEI. With 5 bases removed from V and 2 bases from J, the gap between germline ends came to 22 bases. The CDR3 spans 18 residues. CDR3 sequence: CASSLTGSAGTPKNIQYF. As DNA, the CDR3 is TGTGCCAGCAGTTTGACAGGTTCAGCGGGGACCCCCAAAAACATTCAGTACTTC.

This clonotype appeared many times. The genes are TRBV6-5 and TRBJ2-7, with D hard to call. Germline V gives CDR1 MNHEY, CDR2 SVGAGI. With 6 bases removed from V and 3 bases from J, the gap between germline ends came to 12 bases. This CDR3 is built from 13 residues. The CDR3 loop is CASRPGSHYEQYV. DNA of the CDR3: TGTGCCAGCAGACCGGGCTCCCACTACGAGCAGTACGTC.

This clonotype has a handful of counts. The chain links TRBV12-3 or TRBV12-4 to TRBJ2-1; D unresolved. Trimming shortened V by 2 bases and J by 5 bases, and 10 bases separated the two germline ends. This CDR3 region has 14 residues. CDR3 nucleotides: TGTGCCAGCAGTTTATACAGATCCGACAATGAGCAGTTCTTC. This translates into CASSLYRSDNEQFF.

A few counts support this clonotype. This sequence joins TRBV12-3 or TRBV12-4 and TRBJ2-7, with D perhaps matching TRBD2 (5 bases). The CDR3 consists of 13 residues. Deletions cut 3 bases from V and 2 bases from J, with 8 bases between. This chain's CDR3 is CASSFRGTYEQYF. The CDR3 DNA is TGTGCCAGCAGTTTCCGGGGTACCTACGAGCAGTACTTC.

This clonotype was recorded at least ten times. The rearrangement links TRBV2 to TRBJ1-2; unclear D gene. The CDR3 sequence is 14 residues long. Germline V gene data show CDR1 as SNHLY and CDR2 as FYNNEI. The V end was cut by 0 bases, the J end by 0 bases, with 5 bases between. The CDR3 DNA follows: TGTGCCAGCAGTGAAGCCCCAGCTAACTATGGCTACACCTTC. Translated, it gives CASSEAPANYGYTF.